This record looks at one T cell receptor beta chain sequence and its context. Trimming removed 3 bases from V and 8 bases from J; junction bases left unmatched: 7. The CDR3 has 15 amino acids. Germline CDR1 is SGHNT and CDR2 is YENEEA. This specimen belongs to a study of blood T cell repertoires in COVID-19. Study overall: The study drew acute and convalescent COVID-19 samples from the United States, Italy and Spain. T cells, B-cell-depleted T cells, or PBMCs provided the cDNA or gDNA that served as material.

In the study's own analysis: Amplification of reference gene primers was used by the study to estimate nucleated cell counts. The protocol was immunoSEQ multiplex PCR, while the TCRdb copy is restricted to in-frame clones and leaves out a portion. D and trimming come from the DNA, and the V and J calls and clone size come from that table. The sample contains more than 250,000 clones, about 83% of which appear only once. The receptor was isolated from a woman in her forties or fifties with acute or convalescent COVID-19. Input material: peripheral blood. This sequence joins TRBV11-3 and TRBJ2-1; TRBD2 aligns across 10 bases. CDR3 residues: CASSFSSGSYYEQFF. DNA for the CDR3: TGTGCCAGCAGCTTCTCTAGCGGGAGTTATTATGAGCAGTTCTTC.